These 5 T cell receptor beta chains share one sample of origin, sequenced in a study of blood T cells in healthy people across ages. It was with a sample-barcoded 5' primer and a J-beta primer mix that a second PCR of about 6 to 12 cycles was run. One entry per CDR3 protein, called by TCRdb with MiXCR from the 5' RACE reads. The table records hundreds of thousands of distinct CDR3 sequences, around 26% of them present only once. The sequencing sample was made of blood. All receptors come from an elderly woman in good health.

This clonotype was seen at least ten times. The chain has TRBV7-9 and TRBJ1-4, with D possibly matching TRBD1 (5 bases). Germline assignment: CDR1 SEHNR and CDR2 FQNEAQ (reference sequence). The CDR3 consists of 17 residues. Trimming pared 1 base from V and 0 bases from J, leaving 12 bases between. The CDR3 bases are TGTGCCAGCAGCTTAGTAGTGACAGATGCAACTAATGAAAAACTGTTTTTT. Translation gives CASSLVVTDATNEKLFF.

The sample holds many counts of this clonotype. V gene TRBV7-2 combines with J gene TRBJ2-1; 9 positions agree with TRBD2. Germline V lookup: CDR1 SGHTA, CDR2 FQGNSA. This CDR3 spans 15 amino acids. J gave up 6 bases and V 2 bases, and 5 bases lay outside the gene matches. CDR3 region: CASSLSGGTPNEQFF. The DNA for the CDR3 is TGTGCCAGCAGCTTAAGCGGGGGGACCCCCAATGAGCAGTTCTTC.

About this clonotype itself: Possible read error: a much larger clone is one base away. V and J are TRBV18 and TRBJ2-5; D is unclear. The V end was cut by 2 bases, the J end by 11 bases, with 15 bases between. In germline, CDR1 is KGHSH, CDR2 LQKENI. The CDR3 is 13 amino acids. CDR3 sequence: CASSPTSTYGQYF. CDR3 in DNA: TGTGCCAGCTCACCAACCTCGACCTACGGGCAGTACTTC. The entire variable domain, with the rest obtained from reference TRBV18 and TRBJ2-5, is as follows: NAGVMQNPRHLVRRRGQEARLRCSPMKGHSHVYWYRQLPEEGLKFMVYLQKENIIDESGMPKERFSAEFPKEGPSILRIQQVVRGDSAAYFCASSPTSTYGQYFGPGTRLLVL.

Many counts were recorded for this clonotype. This chain connects TRBV18 to TRBJ2-7; 7 nucleotides agree with TRBD1. The CDR3 is made up of 13 amino acids. Per germline, CDR1 KGHSH and CDR2 LQKENI. The V and J ends lost 1 base and 8 bases, in that order; junction bases with no gene match: 5. The CDR3 loop is CASSPQGQSKQYF. In DNA form, the CDR3 reads TGTGCCAGCTCACCACAGGGACAGTCGAAGCAGTACTTC.

A few counts support this clonotype. The chain carries TRBV12-3 or TRBV12-4 and TRBJ2-3; 7 bases are shared with TRBD2. V was clipped by 0 bases and J by 0 bases; unmatched bases: 9. This CDR3 has 18 amino acids. The CDR3 coding sequence is TGTGCCAGCAGTTTAGCGATGGGGGGGGGAGCTAGCACAGATACGCAGTATTTT. Its protein product is CASSLAMGGGASTDTQYF.